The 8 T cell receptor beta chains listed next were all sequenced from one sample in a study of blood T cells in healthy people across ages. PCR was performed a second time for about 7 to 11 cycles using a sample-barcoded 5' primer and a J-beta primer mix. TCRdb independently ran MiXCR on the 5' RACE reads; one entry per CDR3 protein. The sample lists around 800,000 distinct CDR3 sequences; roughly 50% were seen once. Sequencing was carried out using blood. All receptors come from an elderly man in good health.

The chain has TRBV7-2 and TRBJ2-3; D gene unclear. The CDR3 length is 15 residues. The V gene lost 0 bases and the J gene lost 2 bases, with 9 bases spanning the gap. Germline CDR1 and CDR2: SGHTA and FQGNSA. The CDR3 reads CASSLAVGITDTQYF. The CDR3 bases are TGTGCCAGCAGCTTAGCGGTTGGTATCACAGATACGCAGTATTTT.

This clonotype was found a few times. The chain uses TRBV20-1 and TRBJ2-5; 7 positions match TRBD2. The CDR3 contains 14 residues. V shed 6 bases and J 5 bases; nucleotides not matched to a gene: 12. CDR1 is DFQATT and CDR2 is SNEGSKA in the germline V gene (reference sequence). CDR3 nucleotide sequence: TGCAGTGCCCCTTTAGCGGGCCGGGGTGAGACCCAGTACTTC. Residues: CSAPLAGRGETQYF.

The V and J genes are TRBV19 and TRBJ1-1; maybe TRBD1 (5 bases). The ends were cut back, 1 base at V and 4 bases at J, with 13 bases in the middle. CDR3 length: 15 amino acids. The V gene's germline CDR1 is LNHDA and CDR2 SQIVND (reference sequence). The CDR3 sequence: CASSIGGDGITEAFF. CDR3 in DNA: TGTGCCAGTAGTATAGGCGGGGACGGAATCACTGAAGCTTTCTTT.

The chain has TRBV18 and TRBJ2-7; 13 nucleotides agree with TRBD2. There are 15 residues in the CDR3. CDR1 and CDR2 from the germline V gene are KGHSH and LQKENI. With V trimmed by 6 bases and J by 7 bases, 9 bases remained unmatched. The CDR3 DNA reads TGTGCCAGCTCCCCTCGGACTAGCGGGGGAGGGGAGCAGTACTTC. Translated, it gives CASSPRTSGGGEQYF.

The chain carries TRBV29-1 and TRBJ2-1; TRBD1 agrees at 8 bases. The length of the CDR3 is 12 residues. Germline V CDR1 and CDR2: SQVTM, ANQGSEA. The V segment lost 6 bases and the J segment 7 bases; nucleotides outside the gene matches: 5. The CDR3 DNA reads TGCAGCGTCGCCCGGACAGGGAATGAGCAGTTCTTC. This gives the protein CSVARTGNEQFF.

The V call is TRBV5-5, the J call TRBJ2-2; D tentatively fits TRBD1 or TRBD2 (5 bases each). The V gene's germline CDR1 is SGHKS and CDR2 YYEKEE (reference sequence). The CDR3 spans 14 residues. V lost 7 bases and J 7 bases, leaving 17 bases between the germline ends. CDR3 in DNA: TGTGCCAGCGGCAGGTTGGGGGAAGGCGGGGAGCTGTTTTTT. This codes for CASGRLGEGGELFF.

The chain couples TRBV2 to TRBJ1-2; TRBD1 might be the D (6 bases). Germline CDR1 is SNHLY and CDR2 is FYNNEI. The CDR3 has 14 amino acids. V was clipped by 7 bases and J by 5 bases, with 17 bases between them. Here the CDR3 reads CASTRGTQSYGYTF. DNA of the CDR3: TGTGCCAGCACTCGCGGGACACAGTCATATGGCTACACCTTC.

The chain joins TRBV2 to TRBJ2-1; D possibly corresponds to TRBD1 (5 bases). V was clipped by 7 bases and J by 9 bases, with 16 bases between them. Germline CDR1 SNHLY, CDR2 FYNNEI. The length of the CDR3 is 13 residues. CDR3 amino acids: CASIRDISGEQFF. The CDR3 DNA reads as TGTGCCAGCATCAGGGATATTAGTGGTGAGCAGTTCTTC.